This T cell receptor (beta chain) came from a study of blood T cell repertoires in COVID-19. Study summary: From T cells, B-cell-depleted T cells, or PBMCs came the material, which was cDNA or gDNA.

In Seattle, patients joined the study during active infection and were tracked longitudinally. The method was immunoSEQ multiplex PCR; TCRdb's version includes in-frame clones alone and lacks a portion of them. Of tens of thousands of clones listed, around nine tenths are singletons. This CDR3 spans 15 amino acids. From germline, CDR1 is MDHEN and CDR2 SYDVKM. V gave up 6 bases and J gave up 6 bases; unmatched junction bases: 6. What was sequenced was peripheral blood. The sequence was collected from a woman aged 55-75 years with COVID-19, enrolled during active disease. This sequence joins TRBV28 and TRBJ1-5; the match to TRBD1 covers 12 bases. The chain's CDR3 is CASRSGQGAIQPQHF. The DNA of the CDR3 is TGTGCCAGCAGGTCGGGACAGGGGGCGATTCAGCCCCAGCATTTT.